The 28 T cell receptor beta chains below were found in one sample sequenced in a study of blood T cell repertoires in COVID-19. The data were produced by immunoSEQ multiplex PCR, yet TCRdb's version contains in-frame clones alone and is incomplete. The data contain about 77,000 clones, about 88% of them seen just once; the ten biggest clones take up about 16%. The sample consisted of peripheral blood. These receptors were taken from a woman aged 80 or older with active or convalescent COVID-19.

The rearrangement uses TRBV27 and TRBJ2-3; 8 bases fit TRBD1. The junction had 12 bases not matched to a gene; V was cut back by 7 bases and J by 0 bases. The CDR3 has 17 amino acids. Germline values: CDR1 MNHEY, CDR2 SMNVEV (reference sequence). The CDR3 bases are TGTGCCAGCAAGCCGGACAGGGCTGGGGCTAGCACAGATACGCAGTATTTT. The encoded protein is CASKPDRAGASTDTQYF.

The chain has TRBV4-1 and TRBJ2-7, with D tentatively TRBD1 (6 bases). CDR1 MGHRA and CDR2 YSYEKL come from the germline V gene. Trimming removed 4 bases from V and 0 bases from J, with 13 bases in between. This CDR3 has 15 residues. CDR3 loop: CASSRGQTSSYEQYF. Written as DNA, the CDR3 is TGCGCCAGCAGCCGCGGACAGACCAGCTCCTACGAGCAGTACTTC.

V gene TRBV7-2 combines with J gene TRBJ2-1, with 10 bases that match TRBD1. The CDR3 contains 13 residues. The V gene's germline CDR1 is SGHTA and CDR2 FQGNSA. The trim removed 4 bases at V and 7 bases at J, leaving 1 base unmatched. In nucleotides, the CDR3 is TGTGCCAGCAGCTCGGGACAGGGGAATGAGCAGTTCTTC. Translation: CASSSGQGNEQFF.

The V and J genes are TRBV13 and TRBJ2-3, with 10 bases lining up with TRBD2. Trimming removed 0 bases from V and 0 bases from J; junction bases left unmatched: 9. From germline, CDR1 is PRHDT and CDR2 FYEKMQ (reference sequence). This CDR3 has 19 residues. The CDR3 DNA is TGTGCCAGCAGCTTAGGCCGGCCTAGCGGGGGCTCTAGCACAGATACGCAGTATTTT. It codes for CASSLGRPSGGSSTDTQYF.

J is TRBJ1-2 and V is TRBV12-5; D is undetermined. Trimming left V 6 bases short and J 4 bases short, with 12 bases between. From germline, CDR1 is LGHNT and CDR2 FRNRAP. CDR3 size: 13 residues. CDR3 DNA: TGTGCTAGTGGCCTAGGCGATTTCTATGGCTACACCTTC. It is translated as CASGLGDFYGYTF.

V gene TRBV28 combines with J gene TRBJ1-2; the D gene is possibly TRBD1 (5 bases). This CDR3 has 14 amino acids. Germline V gene data show CDR1 as MDHEN and CDR2 as SYDVKM. The V end was cut by 6 bases, the J end by 0 bases, with 11 bases between. CDR3 sequence reads: CASRRGGTNYGYTF. DNA of the CDR3: TGTGCCAGCAGAAGGGGCGGGACTAACTATGGCTACACCTTC.

The sample holds a few counts of this clone. CDR3 sequence reads: CASSIGTVGAFF. The CDR3 nucleotides read TGTGCCAGCAGTATCGGGACAGTTGGGGCTTTCTTT. The gene calls are TRBV6-2 or TRBV6-3 and TRBJ1-1; 7 positions agree with TRBD1. V was pared by 5 bases and J by 11 bases, with 8 bases of the junction left unmatched. CDR3 length: 12 residues. Germline CDR1 and CDR2: MNHEY and SVGEGT.

This clone appeared once. The chain carries TRBV5-5 and TRBJ2-3; 7 bases align to TRBD1. Germline CDR1 reads SGHKS; CDR2 reads YYEKEE (reference sequence). This CDR3 spans 15 amino acids. V lost 4 bases and J lost 8; bases outside the gene matches: 13. The CDR3: CASSTRQGPGGTQYF. The CDR3 bases are TGTGCCAGCAGCACACGACAGGGACCAGGAGGTACGCAGTATTTT.

The V and J genes are TRBV18 and TRBJ2-5, with D perhaps TRBD1 (5 bases). This CDR3 has 14 residues. V shed 1 base and J shed 3 bases, with 9 bases lying between them. Per the germline V gene, CDR1 is KGHSH and CDR2 is LQKENI. The CDR3 here is CASSPQKGKETQYF. The CDR3 DNA is TGTGCCAGCTCACCACAGAAGGGGAAAGAGACCCAGTACTTC.

This sequence joins TRBV19 and TRBJ1-5; D uncertain. V lost 6 bases to trimming and J lost 5 bases, with 26 bases between them. The CDR3 sequence is 18 residues long. Germline CDR1 and CDR2: LNHDA and SQIVND (reference sequence). In DNA, the CDR3 is TGTGCCAGTAGCGACACTCATTCGGCCCGGGATTCGGATCAGCCCCAGCATTTT. Its translation: CASSDTHSARDSDQPQHF. The whole variable domain, remainder taken from reference TRBV19 and TRBJ1-5, is DGGITQSPKYLFRKEGQNVTLSCEQNLNHDAMYWYRQDPGQGLRLIYYSQIVNDFQKGDIAEGYSVSREKKESFPLTVTSAQKNPTAFYLCASSDTHSARDSDQPQHFGDGTRLSIL.

The rearrangement joins TRBV11-3 to TRBJ1-4; possible D gene TRBD1, 5 bases. The CDR3 loop spans 16 amino acids. Germline V gene sequence: CDR1 SGHNT, CDR2 YENEEA. V was shortened by 3 bases and J by 3 bases, with 14 bases between the two germline ends. CDR3 coding DNA: TGTGCCAGCAGCTTTGCTCCGACAGTCTCTAATGAAAAACTGTTTTTT. It specifies CASSFAPTVSNEKLFF.

The V call is TRBV14, the J call TRBJ1-3; D is possibly TRBD1 (6 bases). Between the trimmed V and J ends, which lost 2 bases and 0 bases, there was a span of 11 bases. This CDR3 comprises 16 residues. Germline lookup yields CDR1 SGHDN and CDR2 FVKESK. CDR3 DNA sequence: TGTGCCAGCAGCCAACTTGCAGGGGTCTCTGGAAACACCATATATTTT. It codes for CASSQLAGVSGNTIYF.

The chain carries TRBV7-3 and TRBJ2-3, with no clear D. V was clipped by 3 bases and J by 1 base, with 5 bases between them. The CDR3 consists of 13 residues. Looked up from germline, CDR1 is SGHTA and CDR2 is FQGTGA. CDR3 sequence reads: CASSFRGTDTQYF. CDR3 in DNA: TGTGCCAGCAGCTTCCGGGGCACAGATACGCAGTATTTT.

The chain uses TRBV7-2 and TRBJ2-5; TRBD1 matches at 10 bases. This CDR3 has 18 amino acids. CDR1 and CDR2 (germline): SGHTA, FQGNSA. With V trimmed by 4 bases and J by 4 bases, 15 bases remained unmatched. The CDR3 loop reads CASSSRTGGLVWPETQYF. CDR3 nucleotides: TGTGCCAGCAGCTCGAGGACAGGGGGTTTAGTGTGGCCAGAGACCCAGTACTTC. The full variable domain, completed using reference TRBV7-2 and TRBJ2-5, is GAGVSQSPSNKVTEKGKDVELRCDPISGHTALYWYRQSLGQGLEFLIYFQGNSAPDKSGLPSDRFSAERTGGSVSTLTIQRTQQEDSAVYLCASSSRTGGLVWPETQYFGPGTRLLVL.

The chain links TRBV30 to TRBJ1-3, with TRBD1 as a possible D gene (6 bases). The ends were cut back, 3 bases at V and 0 bases at J, with 9 bases in the middle. The CDR3 spans 14 residues. CDR1 is GTSNPN and CDR2 is SVGIG in the germline V gene (reference sequence). Here the CDR3 reads CAWSRDNSGNTIYF. The DNA for the CDR3 is TGTGCCTGGAGCCGGGACAACTCTGGAAACACCATATATTTT.

The gene calls are TRBV3-1 (or the pseudogene TRBV3-2) and TRBJ1-1; 8 bases are a match to TRBD1. The trim removed 4 bases at V and 8 bases at J, leaving 6 bases unmatched. This CDR3 is 13 amino acids long. CDR1 is LGHDT, CDR2 YNNKEL, per germline (reference sequence). The CDR3 reads CASSRQGSFEAFF. The CDR3 DNA is TGTGCCAGCAGCCGACAGGGGTCTTTCGAAGCTTTCTTT.

The chain joins TRBV7-2 to TRBJ2-3; D possibly corresponds to TRBD2 (5 bases). V lost 5 bases and J 8 bases, leaving 17 bases between the germline ends. The CDR3 runs 14 residues. Germline V lookup: CDR1 SGHTA, CDR2 FQGNSA. As DNA, the CDR3 is TGTGCCAGCAGCCCCCCCGGGATAGGTTCTACGCAGTATTTT. This gives the protein CASSPPGIGSTQYF.

In this sample, this clone turned up a few times. This sequence joins TRBV4-2 and TRBJ2-7, with 7 bases fitting TRBD2. The CDR3 totals 15 residues. Germline V gives CDR1 LGHNA, CDR2 YNFKEQ. Germline trimming cut 4 bases from V and 0 bases from J; bases unmatched to any gene: 6. Written as DNA, the CDR3 is TGTGCCAGCAGCCTGACTAGCCTGAGCTCCTACGAGCAGTACTTC. This sequence encodes CASSLTSLSSYEQYF.

This clone was observed a handful of times. The J gene is TRBJ1-5, the V gene TRBV5-1; 8 bases agree with TRBD1. Germline lookup yields CDR1 SGHRS and CDR2 YFSETQ. The junction had 6 bases not matched to a gene; V was cut back by 5 bases and J by 2 bases. The CDR3 length is 15 residues. CDR3 sequence (DNA): TGCGCCAGCAGTAAGACAGGGGACGGCAATCAGCCCCAGCATTTT. Its translation is CASSKTGDGNQPQHF.

This chain uses TRBV4-1 with TRBJ2-1, with 14 bases lining up with TRBD2. The CDR3 totals 15 residues. V dropped 3 bases and J dropped 8; count of bases not matched to a gene: 3. Germline V gene sequence: CDR1 MGHRA, CDR2 YSYEKL. As DNA, the CDR3 is TGCGCCAGCAGCCAGACTAGCGGGGGGGTCGATGAGCAGTTCTTC. Translation: CASSQTSGGVDEQFF.

This sequence joins TRBV19 and TRBJ2-5; 8 positions agree with TRBD1. This CDR3 has 15 amino acids. Germline CDR1 and CDR2: LNHDA and SQIVND (reference sequence). J gave up 5 bases and V 4 bases, and 9 bases lay outside the gene matches. The CDR3 nucleotides are TGTGCCAGTAGTACTCGACAGGGGTTCGGCGAGACCCAGTACTTC. It translates to CASSTRQGFGETQYF.

Only one count was recorded for this clone. The chain is built from TRBV5-1 and TRBJ1-3; D call uncertain. Between the trimmed V and J ends, which lost 1 base and 0 bases, there was a span of 17 bases. The CDR3 loop spans 18 amino acids. Germline V gives CDR1 SGHRS, CDR2 YFSETQ. CDR3 residues: CASSLTQRRFLSGNTIYF. The DNA for the CDR3 is TGCGCCAGCAGCTTGACCCAAAGGAGGTTTCTCTCTGGAAACACCATATATTTT. Supplemented by reference TRBV5-1 and TRBJ1-3, the full variable domain reads KAGVTQTPRYLIKTRGQQVTLSCSPISGHRSVSWYQQTPGQGLQFLFEYFSETQRNKGNFPGRFSGRQFSNSRSEMNVSTLELGDSALYLCASSLTQRRFLSGNTIYFGEGSWLTVV.

The V call is TRBV14, the J call TRBJ1-6; 7 bases map to TRBD1. Germline V gene sequence: CDR1 SGHDN, CDR2 FVKESK. CDR3 length: 16 amino acids. Trimming at V came to 0 bases and at J to 6 bases, leaving 5 bases not matched to a gene. CDR3 sequence reads: CASSQDIGTVNSPLHF. CDR3 DNA: TGTGCCAGCAGCCAAGATATCGGGACAGTTAATTCACCCCTCCACTTT.

The V call is TRBV3-1 (or the pseudogene TRBV3-2), the J call TRBJ2-2, with a possible D match to TRBD1 (5 bases). Looked up from germline, CDR1 is LGHDT and CDR2 is YNNKEL (reference sequence). V was clipped by 4 bases and J by 6 bases, with 9 bases between them. The CDR3 is 13 amino acids. CDR3 sequence (DNA): TGTGCCAGCAGCCCTCAGGGTCCCGGGGAGCTGTTTTTT. Amino acids: CASSPQGPGELFF.

The chain combines TRBV27 with TRBJ1-1, with D unresolved. Germline V lookup: CDR1 MNHEY, CDR2 SMNVEV (reference sequence). This CDR3 is 13 amino acids long. V lost 3 bases, J lost 5 bases, and 10 bases lay in between. In nucleotides, the CDR3 is TGTGCCAGCAGTTTGGGCGTGAGAACTGAAGCTTTCTTT. Encoded protein: CASSLGVRTEAFF.

The CDR3 nucleotides read TGTGCCAGCAGCTTAGTGGGACACCTAAGCACAGATACGCAGTATTTT. Translating it yields CASSLVGHLSTDTQYF. The chain carries TRBV7-6 and TRBJ2-3; weak D call: TRBD1 (6 bases). The length of the CDR3 is 16 residues. V gave up 1 base and J gave up 0 bases, with 11 bases separating them. Germline CDR1 is SGHVS and CDR2 is FNYEAQ.

The chain links TRBV5-6 to TRBJ1-6; 10 positions agree with TRBD1. This CDR3 region has 15 residues. Trimming took 5 bases from V and 7 from J; bases not matched to a gene: 6. Germline lookup yields CDR1 SGHDT and CDR2 YYEEEE. CDR3 in amino acids: CASREGQGRNSPLHF. CDR3 bases: TGTGCCAGCAGAGAGGGACAGGGGAGGAATTCACCCCTCCACTTT.

The V gene is TRBV27, the J gene TRBJ1-1, with D maybe TRBD1 (6 bases). Germline values: CDR1 MNHEY, CDR2 SMNVEV (reference sequence). Trimming stripped 4 bases from V and 1 base from J, with 10 bases between. The CDR3 runs to 14 residues. The CDR3: CASSSGQSNTEAFF. As DNA, the CDR3 is TGTGCCAGCAGTTCAGGACAGTCGAACACTGAAGCTTTCTTT.